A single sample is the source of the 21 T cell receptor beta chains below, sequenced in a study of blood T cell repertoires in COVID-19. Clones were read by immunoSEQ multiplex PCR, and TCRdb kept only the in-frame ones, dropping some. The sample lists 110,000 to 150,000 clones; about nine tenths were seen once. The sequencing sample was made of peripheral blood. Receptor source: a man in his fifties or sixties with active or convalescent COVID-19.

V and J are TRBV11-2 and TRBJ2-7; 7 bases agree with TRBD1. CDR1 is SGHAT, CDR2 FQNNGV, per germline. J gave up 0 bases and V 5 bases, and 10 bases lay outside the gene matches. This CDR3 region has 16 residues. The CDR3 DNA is TGTGCCAGCAGCCCAAAGTTGACAGGGTCCTCCTACGAGCAGTACTTC. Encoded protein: CASSPKLTGSSYEQYF.

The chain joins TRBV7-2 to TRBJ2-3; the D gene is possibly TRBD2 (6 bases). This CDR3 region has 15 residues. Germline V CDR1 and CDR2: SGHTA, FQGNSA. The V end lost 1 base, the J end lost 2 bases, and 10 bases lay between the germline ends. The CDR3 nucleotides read TGTGCCAGCAGCTTAGTCGCGGGGTACACAGATACGCAGTATTTT. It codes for CASSLVAGYTDTQYF.

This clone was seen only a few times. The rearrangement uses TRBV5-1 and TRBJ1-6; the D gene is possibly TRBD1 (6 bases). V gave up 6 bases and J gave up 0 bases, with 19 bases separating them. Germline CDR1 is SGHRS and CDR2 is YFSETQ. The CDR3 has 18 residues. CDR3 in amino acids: CASKGGTGPSSYNSPLHF. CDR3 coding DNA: TGCGCCAGCAAAGGGGGAACAGGACCAAGCTCCTATAATTCACCCCTCCACTTT.

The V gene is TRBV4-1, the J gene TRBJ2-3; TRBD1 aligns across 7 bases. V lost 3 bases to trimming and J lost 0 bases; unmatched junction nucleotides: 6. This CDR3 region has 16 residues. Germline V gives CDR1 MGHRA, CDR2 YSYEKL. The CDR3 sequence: CASSQETGMSTDTQYF. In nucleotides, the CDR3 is TGCGCCAGCAGCCAGGAGACAGGGATGAGCACAGATACGCAGTATTTT.

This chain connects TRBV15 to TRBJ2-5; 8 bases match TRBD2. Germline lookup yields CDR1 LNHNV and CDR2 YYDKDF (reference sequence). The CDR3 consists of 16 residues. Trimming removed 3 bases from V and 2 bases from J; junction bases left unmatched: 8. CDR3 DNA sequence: TGTGCCACCAGCAGCGGATTAGCGGGGCCACAAGAGACCCAGTACTTC. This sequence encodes CATSSGLAGPQETQYF.

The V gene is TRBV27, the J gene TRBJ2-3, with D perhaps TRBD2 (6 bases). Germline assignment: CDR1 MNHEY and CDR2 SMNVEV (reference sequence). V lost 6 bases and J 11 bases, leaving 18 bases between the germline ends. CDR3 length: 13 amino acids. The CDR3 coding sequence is TGTGCCAGCAGCCGACTAGTCGAGAGTGAGCAGTATTTT. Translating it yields CASSRLVESEQYF.

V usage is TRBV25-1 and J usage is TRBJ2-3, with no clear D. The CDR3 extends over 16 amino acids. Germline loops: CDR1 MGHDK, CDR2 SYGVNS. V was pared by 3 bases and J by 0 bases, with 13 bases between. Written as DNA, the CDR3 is TGTGCCAGCAGTGATTCTAAGACATCTAGCACAGATACGCAGTATTTT. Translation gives CASSDSKTSSTDTQYF.

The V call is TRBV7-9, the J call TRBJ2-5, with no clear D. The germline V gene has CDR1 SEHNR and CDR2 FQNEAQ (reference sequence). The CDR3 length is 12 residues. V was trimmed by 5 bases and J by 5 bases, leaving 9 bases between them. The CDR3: CASSPSRETQYF. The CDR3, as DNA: TGTGCCAGCAGCCCGAGCCGGGAGACCCAGTACTTC.

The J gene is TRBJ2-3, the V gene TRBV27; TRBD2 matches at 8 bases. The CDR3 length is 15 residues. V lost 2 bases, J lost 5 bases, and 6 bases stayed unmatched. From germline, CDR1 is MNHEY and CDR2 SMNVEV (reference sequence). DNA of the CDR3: TGTGCCAGCAGTTTAGCACCTAGCGGGCAAGATACGCAGTATTTT. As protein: CASSLAPSGQDTQYF.

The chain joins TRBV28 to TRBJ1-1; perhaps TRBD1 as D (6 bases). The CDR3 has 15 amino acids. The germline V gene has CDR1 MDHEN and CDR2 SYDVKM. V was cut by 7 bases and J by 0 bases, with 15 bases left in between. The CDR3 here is CASTLPGQLNTEAFF. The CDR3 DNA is TGTGCCAGCACCCTGCCCGGACAGCTGAACACTGAAGCTTTCTTT.

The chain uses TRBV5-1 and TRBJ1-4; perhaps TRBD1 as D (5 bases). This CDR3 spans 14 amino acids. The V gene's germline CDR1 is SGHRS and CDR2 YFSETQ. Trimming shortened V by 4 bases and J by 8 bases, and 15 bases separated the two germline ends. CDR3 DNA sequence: TGCGCCAGCAGCAATGAATGGACACGCGAAAAACTGTTTTTT. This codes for CASSNEWTREKLFF.

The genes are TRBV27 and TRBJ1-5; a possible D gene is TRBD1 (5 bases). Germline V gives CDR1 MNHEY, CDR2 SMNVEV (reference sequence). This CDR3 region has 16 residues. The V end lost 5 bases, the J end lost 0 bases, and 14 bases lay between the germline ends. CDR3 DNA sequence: TGTGCCAGCAGTCCAACAGGCGGCTATAGCAATCAGCCCCAGCATTTT. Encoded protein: CASSPTGGYSNQPQHF.

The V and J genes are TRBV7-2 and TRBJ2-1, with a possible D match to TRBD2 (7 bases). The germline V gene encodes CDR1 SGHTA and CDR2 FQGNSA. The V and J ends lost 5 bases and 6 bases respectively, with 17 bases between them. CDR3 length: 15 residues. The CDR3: CASSRSGLGGNEQFF. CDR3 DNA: TGTGCCAGCAGCCGTTCCGGACTAGGGGGCAATGAGCAGTTCTTC.

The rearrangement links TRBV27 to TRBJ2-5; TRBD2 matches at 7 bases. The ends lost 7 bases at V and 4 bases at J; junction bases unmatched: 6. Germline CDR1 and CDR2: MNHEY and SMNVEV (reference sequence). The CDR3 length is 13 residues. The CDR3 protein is CASTRTGGETQYF. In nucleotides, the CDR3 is TGTGCCAGCACAAGGACGGGGGGAGAGACCCAGTACTTC.

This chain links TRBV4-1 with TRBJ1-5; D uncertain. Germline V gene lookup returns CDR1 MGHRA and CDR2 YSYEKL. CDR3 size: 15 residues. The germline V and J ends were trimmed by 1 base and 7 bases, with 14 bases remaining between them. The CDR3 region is CASSQAADKNQPQHF. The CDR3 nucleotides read TGCGCCAGCAGCCAAGCAGCCGACAAAAACCAGCCCCAGCATTTT.

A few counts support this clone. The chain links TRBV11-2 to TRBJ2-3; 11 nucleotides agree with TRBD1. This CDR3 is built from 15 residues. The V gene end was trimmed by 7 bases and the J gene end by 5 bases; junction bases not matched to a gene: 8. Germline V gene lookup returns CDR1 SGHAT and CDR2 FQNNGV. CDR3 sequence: CASTPRDRGVDTQYF. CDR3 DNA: TGTGCCAGCACCCCCCGGGACAGGGGGGTAGATACGCAGTATTTT.

The CDR3 DNA is TGTGCCAGCACGTTCGGGAGTAGTTTGACCGGGGAGCTGTTTTTT. Encoded protein: CASTFGSSLTGELFF. This chain joins TRBV2 and TRBJ2-2; perhaps TRBD2 as D (6 bases). The CDR3 totals 15 residues. The V end lost 7 bases, the J end lost 5 bases, and 17 bases lay between the germline ends. Looked up from germline, CDR1 is SNHLY and CDR2 is FYNNEI.

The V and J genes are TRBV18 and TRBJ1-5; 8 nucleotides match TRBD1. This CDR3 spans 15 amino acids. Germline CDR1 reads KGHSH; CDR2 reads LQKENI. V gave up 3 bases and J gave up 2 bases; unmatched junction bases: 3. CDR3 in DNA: TGTGCCAGCTCACCCCAGGGGGCAGGCAATCAGCCCCAGCATTTT. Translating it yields CASSPQGAGNQPQHF.

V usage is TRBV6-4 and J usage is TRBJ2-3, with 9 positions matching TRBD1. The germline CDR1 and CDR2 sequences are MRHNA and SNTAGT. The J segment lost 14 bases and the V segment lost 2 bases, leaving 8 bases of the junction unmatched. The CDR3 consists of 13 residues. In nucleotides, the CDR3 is TGTGCCAGCAGTGACGAAAACAGGGGGCCCGTGTATTTT. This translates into CASSDENRGPVYF.

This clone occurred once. CDR3 sequence: CASRRQGQGKNIQYF. CDR3 coding DNA: TGTGCCAGCAGGCGACAGGGGCAGGGCAAAAACATTCAGTACTTC. This sequence joins TRBV6-5 and TRBJ2-4, with TRBD1 matching over 8 bases. This CDR3 region has 15 residues. Germline assignment: CDR1 MNHEY and CDR2 SVGAGI. The J segment lost 3 bases and the V segment lost 6 bases, leaving 7 bases of the junction unmatched.

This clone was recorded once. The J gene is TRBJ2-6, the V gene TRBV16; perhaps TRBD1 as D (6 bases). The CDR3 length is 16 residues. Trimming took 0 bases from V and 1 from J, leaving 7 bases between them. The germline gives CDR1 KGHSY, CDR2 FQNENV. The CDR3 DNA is TGTGCCAGCAGCCAATCCACAGGGTCTGGGGCCAACGTCCTGACTTTC. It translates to CASSQSTGSGANVLTF.